These 28 T cell receptor beta chains were sequenced from one sample in a study of blood T cell repertoires in COVID-19. Profiling relied on immunoSEQ multiplex PCR, and the TCRdb table lists in-frame clones only, not all of them. The data hold approximately 240,000 clones, with roughly 90% observed a single time. The sample comprised peripheral blood. The source is a woman in her forties who had recovered from COVID-19.

This chain connects TRBV25-1 to TRBJ2-1; 8 bases are shared with TRBD2. CDR1 and CDR2 from the germline V gene are MGHDK and SYGVNS. The CDR3 has 14 amino acids. V trimming: 2 bases; J trimming: 9 bases; junction bases outside the gene matches: 6. CDR3 amino acids: CASSEEAGVGEQFF. The CDR3 coding sequence is TGTGCCAGCAGTGAAGAAGCGGGAGTTGGTGAGCAGTTCTTC.

This clone was detected only once. This chain joins TRBV3-1 (or the pseudogene TRBV3-2) and TRBJ2-1; D is unresolved. With 4 bases removed from V and 1 base from J, the gap between germline ends came to 14 bases. The V gene's germline CDR1 is LGHDT and CDR2 YNNKEL (reference sequence). The CDR3 sequence is 16 residues long. CDR3 protein: CASSPAGSRSYNEQFF. As DNA, the CDR3 is TGTGCCAGCAGCCCGGCCGGTAGCCGATCCTACAATGAGCAGTTCTTC.

The chain combines TRBV28 with TRBJ1-6; D might be TRBD1 (5 bases). CDR1 and CDR2 from the germline V gene are MDHEN and SYDVKM. The length of the CDR3 is 18 residues. Trimming removed 6 bases from V and 2 bases from J, with 20 bases in between. CDR3 in DNA: TGTGCCAGCAGCCGAAGGGTAGGGGATGTCACCTATAATTCACCCCTCCACTTT. It is translated as CASSRRVGDVTYNSPLHF.

The chain has TRBV28 and TRBJ1-5; D is unresolved. Germline CDR1 MDHEN, CDR2 SYDVKM. Trimming cost V 3 bases and J 4 bases, with 19 bases left between them. The CDR3 covers 17 residues. The CDR3 sequence is CASSFKTIRWFNQPQHF. In DNA, the CDR3 is TGTGCCAGCAGTTTTAAGACTATCCGCTGGTTTAATCAGCCCCAGCATTTT.

The chain links TRBV28 to TRBJ2-5; 12 bases align to TRBD1. Trimming at V came to 5 bases and at J to 5 bases, leaving 6 bases not matched to a gene. CDR1 is MDHEN and CDR2 is SYDVKM in the germline V gene. CDR3 size: 15 residues. Written as DNA, the CDR3 is TGTGCCAGCAGTCCTCGGGACAGGGGGCTGGAGACCCAGTACTTC. Its protein is CASSPRDRGLETQYF.

A few counts support this clone. The genes are TRBV4-2 and TRBJ2-2, with 7 bases identical to TRBD1. CDR1 and CDR2 from the germline V gene are LGHNA and YNFKEQ. This CDR3 contains 15 residues. With V trimmed by 4 bases and J by 5 bases, 7 bases remained unmatched. This CDR3 is CASSLTGAQTGELFF. CDR3 sequence (DNA): TGTGCCAGCAGCCTTACAGGGGCGCAGACCGGGGAGCTGTTTTTT.

The chain recombines TRBV6-2 or TRBV6-3 with TRBJ2-7; 8 bases line up with TRBD1. The CDR3 has 14 amino acids. The V segment lost 4 bases and the J segment 2 bases; nucleotides outside the gene matches: 4. CDR1 and CDR2 from the germline V gene are MNHEY and SVGEGT. The CDR3 here is CASSFRTGTYEQYF. DNA for the CDR3: TGTGCCAGCAGTTTTAGGACAGGGACCTACGAGCAGTACTTC.

This chain uses TRBV19 with TRBJ1-5; tentative D call: TRBD1 (5 bases). The germline CDR1 and CDR2 sequences are LNHDA and SQIVND (reference sequence). The ends were cut back, 2 bases at V and 3 bases at J, with 8 bases in the middle. There are 14 residues in the CDR3. The CDR3 DNA reads as TGTGCCAGTAGTATACAGGGTAACAATCAGCCCCAGCATTTT. Translation: CASSIQGNNQPQHF.

CDR3 residues: CASSLAGGGNYNEQFF. The CDR3, as DNA: TGTGCCAGCAGCTTAGCGGGAGGGGGGAACTACAATGAGCAGTTCTTC. J is TRBJ2-1 and V is TRBV7-9; tentatively, D is TRBD2 (7 bases). Germline values: CDR1 SEHNR, CDR2 FQNEAQ (reference sequence). V lost 0 bases and J lost 3, with 12 bases in between. CDR3 length: 16 residues.

A remark on this clone: The same CDR3 can be traced to other DNA sequences in this sample. The V call is TRBV14, the J call TRBJ1-2; no clear D gene. CDR3 length equals 13 residues. CDR1 is SGHDN and CDR2 is FVKESK in the germline V gene. Trimming shortened V by 5 bases and J by 5 bases, and 12 bases separated the two germline ends. CDR3 region: CASSSDRGYGYTF. In nucleotides, the CDR3 is TGTGCCAGCAGCTCAGATCGGGGTTATGGCTACACCTTC.

V gene TRBV11-2 combines with J gene TRBJ2-1; tentatively, D is TRBD1 (5 bases). Germline V gene sequence: CDR1 SGHAT, CDR2 FQNNGV. Trimming took 7 bases from V and 7 from J, leaving 14 bases between them. The CDR3 totals 13 residues. CDR3 nucleotide sequence: TGTGCCAGCACCCAGGGCACATTTAATGAGCAGTTCTTC. It codes for CASTQGTFNEQFF.

The gene calls are TRBV5-1 and TRBJ2-3; D remains unclear. With 0 bases removed from V and 2 bases from J, the gap between germline ends came to 7 bases. Germline V lookup: CDR1 SGHRS, CDR2 YFSETQ. The length of the CDR3 is 14 residues. DNA of the CDR3: TGCGCCAGCAGCTTGGGAGATACCACAGATACGCAGTATTTT. This gives the protein CASSLGDTTDTQYF.

This sequence joins TRBV27 and TRBJ2-1; a possible D gene is TRBD1 (5 bases). Germline V gives CDR1 MNHEY, CDR2 SMNVEV (reference sequence). CDR3 length: 14 residues. The germline V and J ends were trimmed by 2 bases and 3 bases, with 8 bases remaining between them. The chain's CDR3 is CASSLRGFYNEQFF. The CDR3 DNA reads as TGTGCCAGCAGTTTAAGGGGATTCTACAATGAGCAGTTCTTC.

This clone appeared once. V usage is TRBV27 and J usage is TRBJ1-2; weak D call: TRBD1 (5 bases). Germline V gene lookup returns CDR1 MNHEY and CDR2 SMNVEV (reference sequence). V gave up 6 bases and J gave up 8 bases, with 22 bases separating them. This CDR3 has 15 amino acids. This CDR3 is CASSPSGPGGGGYTF. The CDR3 DNA follows: TGTGCCAGCAGCCCCTCCGGCCCTGGGGGAGGCGGCTACACCTTC.

The chain couples TRBV24-1 to TRBJ2-3; possibly TRBD2 for D (6 bases). This CDR3 has 15 residues. V was clipped by 4 bases and J by 1 base, with 11 bases between them. Germline V gene data show CDR1 as KGHDR and CDR2 as SFDVKD. In DNA, the CDR3 is TGTGCCACCAGTGAGCCGGGACTGGGCACAGATACGCAGTATTTT. Translated, it gives CATSEPGLGTDTQYF.

The chain combines TRBV5-1 with TRBJ2-2; 9 bases align to TRBD2. The CDR3 is 18 residues long. V dropped 1 base and J dropped 3; count of bases not matched to a gene: 10. Germline V gene sequence: CDR1 SGHRS, CDR2 YFSETQ. Written as DNA, the CDR3 is TGCGCCAGCAGCTTGATTAGCGGGGGCCGGAAAGACACCGGGGAGCTGTTTTTT. Translated, it gives CASSLISGGRKDTGELFF.

The chain combines TRBV2 with TRBJ2-5; TRBD2 agrees at 11 bases. The germline V gene has CDR1 SNHLY and CDR2 FYNNEI. The CDR3 length is 14 residues. V lost 6 bases to trimming and J lost 6 bases; unmatched junction nucleotides: 6. CDR3 in DNA: TGTGCCAGCAGAGTAGCGGGGGGGCAAAAGACCCAGTACTTC. Translated, it gives CASRVAGGQKTQYF. The entire variable domain, with the rest obtained from reference TRBV2 and TRBJ2-5, is as follows: EPEVTQTPSHQVTQMGQEVILRCVPISNHLYFYWYRQILGQKVEFLVSFYNNEISEKSEIFDDQFSVERPDGSNFTLKIRSTKLEDSAMYFCASRVAGGQKTQYFGPGTRLLVL.

The V call is TRBV4-3, the J call TRBJ2-5; 9 positions agree with TRBD2. J lost 1 base, V lost 0 bases, and 0 bases had no gene match. The CDR3 has 15 amino acids. Germline V gene lookup returns CDR1 LGHNA and CDR2 YSLEER. DNA of the CDR3: TGCGCCAGCAGCCAAGAGCGGGGGGGCCAAGAGACCCAGTACTTC. Translated, it gives CASSQERGGQETQYF.

The rearrangement joins TRBV19 to TRBJ1-3; D is unclear. This CDR3 comprises 14 residues. The V gene's germline CDR1 is LNHDA and CDR2 SQIVND (reference sequence). V lost 6 bases and J 0 bases, leaving 9 bases between the germline ends. The DNA of the CDR3 is TGTGCCAGTAGGTATATTTTCTCTGGAAACACCATATATTTT. Encoded protein: CASRYIFSGNTIYF.

The chain carries TRBV7-3 and TRBJ2-7; TRBD2 aligns across 7 bases. Looked up from germline, CDR1 is SGHTA and CDR2 is FQGTGA. This CDR3 is built from 13 residues. V gave up 3 bases and J gave up 4 bases; unmatched junction bases: 3. The CDR3 protein is CASSFQAGYEQYF. The CDR3 DNA sequence: TGTGCCAGCAGCTTCCAAGCGGGGTACGAGCAGTACTTC.

This rearrangement joins TRBV6-4 to TRBJ2-3; 10 nucleotides line up with TRBD2. CDR1 and CDR2 (germline): MRHNA, SNTAGT. There are 15 residues in the CDR3. The ends lost 5 bases at V and 3 bases at J; junction bases unmatched: 5. As DNA, the CDR3 is TGTGCCAGCAGTCTAGCGGGAGTAGGTACAGATACGCAGTATTTT. This translates into CASSLAGVGTDTQYF.

CDR3 loop: CASSSWTSPSDTQYF. In nucleotides, the CDR3 is TGTGCCAGTAGTTCTTGGACTAGCCCCTCAGATACGCAGTATTTT. The chain has TRBV19 and TRBJ2-3, with 8 bases identical to TRBD2. The CDR3 has 15 residues. CDR1 is LNHDA and CDR2 is SQIVND in the germline V gene (reference sequence). V was clipped by 5 bases and J by 4 bases; unmatched bases: 8.

The chain combines TRBV7-3 with TRBJ2-2; the match to TRBD1 covers 8 bases. Losses at the gene ends were 5 bases for V and 3 bases for J; bases not matched to a gene: 11. From germline, CDR1 is SGHTA and CDR2 FQGTGA. The CDR3 runs to 17 residues. This chain's CDR3 is CASSPQPGQVHTGELFF. The CDR3, as DNA: TGTGCCAGCAGCCCCCAACCGGGACAGGTACACACCGGGGAGCTGTTTTTT.

The V and J genes are TRBV11-2 and TRBJ1-6; 9 nucleotides line up with TRBD1. This CDR3 comprises 15 residues. Trimming at V came to 5 bases and at J to 7 bases, leaving 6 bases not matched to a gene. Germline CDR1 and CDR2: SGHAT and FQNNGV. The CDR3 DNA is TGTGCCAGCAGCGGGACAGGGAGTGGGAATTCACCCCTCCACTTT. Amino acid sequence: CASSGTGSGNSPLHF.

The chain combines TRBV9 with TRBJ1-1; D is undetermined. The CDR3 extends over 14 amino acids. Germline V lookup: CDR1 SGDLS, CDR2 YYNGEE. Trimming left V 0 bases short and J 1 base short, with 7 bases between. The DNA for the CDR3 is TGTGCCAGCAGCGTAGGGTTAGAGAACACTGAAGCTTTCTTT. Translating gives CASSVGLENTEAFF.

The rearrangement uses TRBV4-1 and TRBJ1-1, with TRBD1 identical over 10 bases. Trimming took 3 bases from V and 7 from J; bases not matched to a gene: 2. Germline V gene sequence: CDR1 MGHRA, CDR2 YSYEKL. The CDR3 loop spans 13 amino acids. CDR3 sequence (DNA): TGCGCCAGCAGCCAGGGACAGGGGTATGAAGCTTTCTTT. It encodes CASSQGQGYEAFF.

This chain links TRBV4-3 with TRBJ1-2, with 8 nucleotides matching TRBD1. The V segment lost 5 bases and the J segment 6 bases; nucleotides outside the gene matches: 17. In germline, CDR1 is LGHNA, CDR2 YSLEER. The CDR3 spans 17 residues. The CDR3 spells CASSRRDRTGFDNGYTF. The CDR3, as DNA: TGCGCCAGCAGCAGGAGGGACCGGACAGGGTTCGATAATGGCTACACCTTC.

The CDR3 reads CATSDQRGIYNEQFF. The CDR3 region has the DNA TGTGCCACCAGTGATCAAAGGGGGATCTACAATGAGCAGTTCTTC. The chain employs TRBV24-1 and TRBJ2-1, with D possibly matching TRBD1 (6 bases). This CDR3 is built from 15 residues. Trimming removed 3 bases from V and 3 bases from J, with 11 bases in between. The germline V gene encodes CDR1 KGHDR and CDR2 SFDVKD.